This T cell receptor (beta chain) comes out of a study of human T cells and chemical hapten exposure. This clonotype was found many times. Time point noted: healthy volunteer bleed at 2 weeks. Unseparated into fractions, whole blood served as the source from which total RNA was extracted. V dropped 1 base and J dropped 4 bases, with 7 bases sitting between them. This CDR3 spans 13 amino acids. Germline V gene data show CDR1 as LGHDT and CDR2 as YNNKEL (reference sequence). Using its own MiXCR run on the RACE reads, TCRdb lists one record per CDR3 protein. Of roughly 130,000 distinct CDR3 sequences detected, about 9% appear once; the ten largest clones hold roughly 1.8%.

Source material: whole blood. This clonotype was sampled from a male donor in good health. Some clones in this sample may be carry-over from other donors' samples. The genes are TRBV3-1 and TRBJ1-1; D is unresolved. Here the CDR3 DNA reads TGTGCCAGCAGCCAAGTGGGGAGCACTGAAGCTTTCTTT. It encodes CASSQVGSTEAFF.